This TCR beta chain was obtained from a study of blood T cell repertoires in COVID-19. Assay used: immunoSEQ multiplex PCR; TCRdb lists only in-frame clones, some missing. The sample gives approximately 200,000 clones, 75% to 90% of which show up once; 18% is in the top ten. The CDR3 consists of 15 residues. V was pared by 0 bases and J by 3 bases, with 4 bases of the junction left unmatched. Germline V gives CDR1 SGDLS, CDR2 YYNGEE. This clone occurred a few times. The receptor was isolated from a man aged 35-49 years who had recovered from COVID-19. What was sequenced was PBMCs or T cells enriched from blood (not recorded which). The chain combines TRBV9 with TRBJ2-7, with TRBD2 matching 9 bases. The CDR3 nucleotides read TGTGCCAGCAGCGTAGGGACTAGCGAAGTCTACGAGCAGTACTTC. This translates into CASSVGTSEVYEQYF.